One sample yielded the 22 T cell receptor beta chains listed below, sequenced in a study of T cell repertoires in cytomegalovirus infection. These receptors are not linked to any known antigen. MiXCR, applied by TCRdb to the reads, yields one record per CDR3 protein. The sample consists of roughly 990,000 distinct CDR3 sequences, less than 35% of them appearing once. The sequences come from cultured CD8+ T cells from PBMCs, collected from culture after CMV antigen stimulation. The origin of the receptors is a human donor in good health (CMV status not recorded). Some clones in this sample may be carry-over from other donors' samples.

V usage is TRBV2 and J usage is TRBJ2-7; D is undetermined. Germline CDR1 and CDR2: SNHLY and FYNNEI. This CDR3 comprises 13 residues. Trimming shortened V by 3 bases and J by 6 bases, and 12 bases separated the two germline ends. The CDR3 protein is CASSDGQPFEQYV. For the CDR3, the DNA is TGTGCCAGCAGTGATGGGCAGCCCTTCGAGCAGTACGTC.

This clonotype was observed a few times. The V call is TRBV7-6, the J call TRBJ1-3; no firm D call. Germline V gene sequence: CDR1 SGHVS, CDR2 FNYEAQ. The CDR3 contains 13 residues. Trimming removed 4 bases at V and 3 bases at J, with 7 bases between. The CDR3 spells CASSSEVGNTIYF. CDR3 DNA: TGTGCCAGCAGCTCGGAGGTTGGAAACACCATATATTTT.

The V gene is TRBV6-1, the J gene TRBJ2-7, with TRBD2 identical over 11 bases. Unmatched junction bases numbered 5, after V lost 2 bases and J lost 2 bases. CDR3 size: 16 residues. Looked up from germline, CDR1 is MNHNS and CDR2 is SASEGT. This chain's CDR3 is CASSERQTSGTYEQYF. CDR3 sequence (DNA): TGTGCCAGCAGTGAACGACAGACTAGCGGGACCTACGAGCAGTACTTC.

The chain links TRBV6-5 to TRBJ2-6; D uncertain. CDR1 MNHEY and CDR2 SVGAGI come from the germline V gene. Trimming shortened V by 9 bases and J by 2 bases, and 11 bases separated the two germline ends. The CDR3 length is 14 residues. The CDR3 region is CASRVTAGANVLTF. The CDR3 region has the DNA TGTGCCAGTAGGGTTACAGCTGGGGCCAACGTCCTGACTTTC.

This clonotype was counted only a few times. The chain's CDR3 is CASSLLEATPSGELFF. The CDR3 nucleotides read TGTGCCAGCAGCTTACTCGAAGCTACCCCCTCCGGGGAGCTGTTTTTT. This rearrangement joins TRBV7-9 to TRBJ2-2; D not certain. The ends were cut back, 2 bases at V and 6 bases at J, with 16 bases in the middle. The CDR3 is 16 residues long. The germline gives CDR1 SEHNR, CDR2 FQNEAQ (reference sequence). Full variable domain (rest looked up from reference TRBV7-9 and TRBJ2-2): DTGVSQNPRHKITKRGQNVTFRCDPISEHNRLYWYRQTLGQGPEFLTYFQNEAQLEKSRLLSDRFSAERPKGSFSTLEIQRTEQGDSAMYLCASSLLEATPSGELFFGEGSRLTVL.

The sample holds a few counts of this clonotype. The chain couples TRBV7-8 to TRBJ2-1; 12 bases fit TRBD1. Trimming took 3 bases from V and 9 from J; bases not matched to a gene: 6. Germline CDR1 and CDR2: SGHVS and FQNEAQ. The CDR3 has 15 amino acids. Here the CDR3 reads CASSFGTGGPREQFF. The CDR3 region has the DNA TGTGCCAGCAGCTTTGGGACAGGGGGCCCCCGTGAGCAGTTCTTC.

This clonotype has more than one count but fewer than ten. V usage is TRBV6-2 or TRBV6-3 and J usage is TRBJ2-1; D ambiguous. Germline loops: CDR1 MNHEY, CDR2 SVGEGT. V lost 0 bases and J lost 9, with 12 bases in between. The CDR3 runs 14 residues. This CDR3 is CASSYSTLGGEQFF. Here the CDR3 DNA reads TGTGCCAGCAGTTACTCGACGTTAGGCGGTGAGCAGTTCTTC.

There are a few counts of this clonotype. This rearrangement joins TRBV5-4 to TRBJ2-5; 7 nucleotides align to TRBD2. The CDR3 is made up of 14 amino acids. V lost 4 bases, J lost 2 bases, and 5 bases stayed unmatched. Germline V lookup: CDR1 SGHNT, CDR2 YYREEE (reference sequence). CDR3: CASSRARGQETQYF. The CDR3 nucleotides read TGTGCCAGCAGCCGCGCGCGGGGGCAAGAGACCCAGTACTTC.

The rearrangement links TRBV6-1 to TRBJ1-1, with no clear D. The CDR3 has 17 amino acids. CDR1 is MNHNS and CDR2 is SASEGT in the germline V gene. V lost 2 bases, J lost 3 bases, and 19 bases lay in between. Written as DNA, the CDR3 is TGTGCCAGCAGTGAACCCCTTTTCCTGGGAGTAGACACTGAAGCTTTCTTT. Translation gives CASSEPLFLGVDTEAFF.

This clonotype was detected only a few times. The chain carries TRBV2 and TRBJ2-7; 13 bases are shared with TRBD2. Trimming took 8 bases from V and 3 from J; bases not matched to a gene: 13. The CDR3 has 17 amino acids. Germline loops: CDR1 SNHLY, CDR2 FYNNEI. The CDR3 sequence: CASHLPGTSGDLYEQYV. DNA for the CDR3: TGTGCCAGCCACCTCCCCGGGACTAGCGGGGACCTCTACGAGCAGTACGTC.

This chain links TRBV12-3 or TRBV12-4 with TRBJ2-7; D is undetermined. The CDR3 is made up of 13 amino acids. V lost 6 bases, J lost 1 base, and 10 bases lay in between. The CDR3 spells CASSPSYSYEQYF. DNA of the CDR3: TGTGCCAGCAGCCCGTCCTATTCCTACGAGCAGTACTTC.

The chain employs TRBV12-3 or TRBV12-4 and TRBJ1-5, with D possibly matching TRBD1 (5 bases). V was cut by 5 bases and J by 6 bases, with 11 bases left in between. This CDR3 is 13 amino acids long. The CDR3 here is CASSGGGVQPQHF. The DNA of the CDR3 is TGTGCCAGCAGTGGTGGAGGGGTTCAGCCCCAGCATTTT.

The J gene is TRBJ2-7, the V gene TRBV7-6; TRBD2 agrees at 8 bases. The CDR3 runs to 15 residues. The V segment lost 6 bases and the J segment 0 bases; nucleotides outside the gene matches: 7. Germline values: CDR1 SGHVS, CDR2 FNYEAQ. CDR3 amino acids: CASSSIAGFSYEQYF. DNA for the CDR3: TGTGCCAGCAGTTCAATAGCGGGGTTCTCCTACGAGCAGTACTTC.

This clonotype was found a few times. CDR3 DNA sequence: TGTGCCAGCAGCTTAGGACCCACGGATGGCTACACCTTC. Protein: CASSLGPTDGYTF. V usage is TRBV7-3 and J usage is TRBJ1-2; D is undetermined. CDR1 SGHTA and CDR2 FQGTGA come from the germline V gene. V lost 2 bases and J lost 6, with 10 bases in between. This CDR3 region has 13 residues. Filled out from reference TRBV7-3 and TRBJ1-2, the complete variable domain reads GAGVSQTPSNKVTEKGKYVELRCDPISGHTALYWYRQSLGQGPEFLIYFQGTGAADDSGLPNDRFFAVRPEGSVSTLKIQRTERGDSAVYLCASSLGPTDGYTFGSGTRLTVV.

The table lists this clonotype with a few counts. This rearrangement joins TRBV7-8 to TRBJ2-6, with 8 bases lining up with TRBD2. Germline loops: CDR1 SGHVS, CDR2 FQNEAQ. The J segment lost 1 base and the V segment lost 5 bases, leaving 13 bases of the junction unmatched. This CDR3 has 19 amino acids. The CDR3 bases are TGTGCCAGCAGCGCAAGGCGTACAGCGGGGGTATCTGGGGCCAACGTCCTGACTTTC. Translated: CASSARRTAGVSGANVLTF.

This clonotype was seen repeatedly, ten times or more. The V gene is TRBV7-2, the J gene TRBJ2-2, with TRBD2 matching 11 bases. The trim removed 5 bases at V and 8 bases at J, leaving 7 bases unmatched. CDR1 is SGHTA and CDR2 is FQGNSA in the germline V gene. This CDR3 comprises 15 residues. The DNA of the CDR3 is TGTGCCAGCAGCCCAATTAGCGGGGGGGAAGGGGAGCTGTTTTTT. Translated: CASSPISGGEGELFF.

This clonotype has just a few counts. J is TRBJ2-7 and V is TRBV10-1; weak D call: TRBD2 (7 bases). From germline, CDR1 is WNHNN and CDR2 SYGVQD (reference sequence). V lost 2 bases and J lost 5, with 19 bases in between. The CDR3 loop spans 16 amino acids. The CDR3, as DNA: TGCGCCAGCAGTGAGGGTGGGGGGGCTGCGTTCGACGAGCAGTACTTC. Protein: CASSEGGGAAFDEQYF.

The DNA of the CDR3 is TGTGCCAGCAGTCACTGGAGCTCCTATAATTCACCCCTCCACTTT. Amino acids: CASSHWSSYNSPLHF. J is TRBJ1-6 and V is TRBV6-1; D gene uncertain. The CDR3 consists of 15 residues. Germline V lookup: CDR1 MNHNS, CDR2 SASEGT. The V end lost 5 bases, the J end lost 0 bases, and 8 bases lay between the germline ends.

This clonotype was seen a single time. The gene calls are TRBV12-3 or TRBV12-4 and TRBJ1-2; possibly TRBD1 for D (6 bases). This CDR3 has 14 amino acids. The V gene lost 6 bases and the J gene lost 6 bases, with 17 bases spanning the gap. DNA for the CDR3: TGTGCCAGCAGCCACACAGACGGGGGCCATGGCTACACCTTC. Translation: CASSHTDGGHGYTF.

The V gene is TRBV19, the J gene TRBJ2-7, with 10 bases matching TRBD1. The CDR3 spans 18 residues. Trimming took 10 bases from V and 1 from J; bases not matched to a gene: 19. Germline V gene lookup returns CDR1 LNHDA and CDR2 SQIVND (reference sequence). The CDR3 coding sequence is TGTGCCACCCCAGAAACCGCTCCGGGACAGGGGATGTCCTACGAGCAGTACGTC. Amino acids: CATPETAPGQGMSYEQYV.

The chain carries TRBV27 and TRBJ2-3; a weak D match, TRBD1 (7 bases). Trimming took 5 bases from V and 10 from J, leaving 13 bases between them. The germline CDR1 and CDR2 sequences are MNHEY and SMNVEV (reference sequence). CDR3 size: 12 residues. The CDR3 loop is CASSIGGGAQYF. The CDR3 DNA reads TGTGCCAGCAGTATAGGAGGGGGCGCGCAGTATTTT.

The chain links TRBV7-3 to TRBJ2-4; D might be TRBD2 (6 bases). The CDR3 has 13 residues. Trimming cost V 6 bases and J 7 bases, with 13 bases left between them. Germline V CDR1 and CDR2: SGHTA, FQGTGA. CDR3 in DNA: TGTGCCAGCAGGGATCGCGGGGATAACATTCAGTACTTC. This codes for CASRDRGDNIQYF. The whole variable domain, remainder taken from reference TRBV7-3 and TRBJ2-4, is GAGVSQTPSNKVTEKGKYVELRCDPISGHTALYWYRQSLGQGPEFLIYFQGTGAADDSGLPNDRFFAVRPEGSVSTLKIQRTERGDSAVYLCASRDRGDNIQYFGAGTRLSVL.